The rows below give T cell receptor beta chains drawn from one sample of a study of T cells after yellow fever vaccination. One entry per CDR3 protein, called by TCRdb with MiXCR from the 5' RACE reads. The table shows some 350,000 distinct CDR3 sequences, with around 3.9% occurring only once. Sequences were derived from PBMCs, sampled 5 days after the yellow fever booster vaccination. Receptor source: a young man who received the YFV17D yellow fever vaccine. Both conserved end residues are part of each CDR3. Fields, in order: D gene, V gene, CDR3 length, clone size, J gene, CDR3 DNA, CDR3 protein. A D gene is named only where the DNA matches it firmly. Only some rows state a clone size, as once, few, many or a class for expanded clones.

d_gene: TRBD1; v_gene: TRBV20-1; len: 14; abundance: NA; j_gene: TRBJ1-3; CDR3nt: TGCAGTGCTAGTCCTCAGGGGGCCGGAAACACCATATATTTT; CDR3aa: CSASPQGAGNTIYF
d_gene: TRBD1; v_gene: TRBV20-1; len: 13; abundance: few; j_gene: TRBJ1-2; CDR3nt: TGCAGTGCCTCACGACAGGGGTACTATGGCTACACCTTC; CDR3aa: CSASRQGYYGYTF
d_gene: NA; v_gene: TRBV7-5; len: 21; abundance: NA; j_gene: TRBJ1-3; CDR3nt: NA; CDR3aa: CISVPEAPRRPGTSSGNTIYF
d_gene: NA; v_gene: TRBV29-1; len: 13; abundance: NA; j_gene: TRBJ2-1; CDR3nt: TGCAGCGTTGAACAGAGCTCCTACAATGAGCAGTTCTTC; CDR3aa: CSVEQSSYNEQFF
d_gene: NA; v_gene: TRBV5-1; len: 15; abundance: few; j_gene: TRBJ1-5; CDR3nt: TGCGCCAGCAGCTTGGTTCCGGGGGGGAATCAGCCCCAGCATTTT; CDR3aa: CASSLVPGGNQPQHF
d_gene: TRBD2; v_gene: TRBV11-1; len: 15; abundance: NA; j_gene: TRBJ2-5; CDR3nt: TGTGCCAGCAGCTTCGGGCTAGCGGGGGCAGAGACCCAGTACTTC; CDR3aa: CASSFGLAGAETQYF
d_gene: NA; v_gene: TRBV18; len: 14; abundance: NA; j_gene: TRBJ2-2; CDR3nt: TGTGCCAGCTCACTCGGGACCCCGTTCGGGGAGCTGTTTTTT; CDR3aa: CASSLGTPFGELFF
d_gene: NA; v_gene: TRBV4-3; len: 15; abundance: NA; j_gene: TRBJ2-5; CDR3nt: TGCGCCAGCAGCCTCACAATGGCCGGACAAGAGACCCAGTACTTC; CDR3aa: CASSLTMAGQETQYF
d_gene: NA; v_gene: TRBV7-2; len: 16; abundance: many; j_gene: TRBJ2-6; CDR3nt: TGTGCCAGCAGCGTTAGTTCGGGCTCTGGGGCCAACGTCCTGACTTTC; CDR3aa: CASSVSSGSGANVLTF
d_gene: TRBD1; v_gene: TRBV7-8; len: 15; abundance: NA; j_gene: TRBJ2-1; CDR3nt: TGTGCCAGCAGCACCTCGGGGACAGGGTCGGGTGAGCAGTTCTTC; CDR3aa: CASSTSGTGSGEQFF
d_gene: NA; v_gene: TRBV7-9; len: 15; abundance: few; j_gene: TRBJ1-3; CDR3nt: TGTGCCAGCAGCTTCGACCGAGTCTCTGGAAACACCATATATTTT; CDR3aa: CASSFDRVSGNTIYF
d_gene: NA; v_gene: TRBV6-6; len: 16; abundance: NA; j_gene: TRBJ1-2; CDR3nt: TGTGCCAGCAGTTACGCAATTCGCGGGGCAGGCTATGGCTACACCTTC; CDR3aa: CASSYAIRGAGYGYTF
d_gene: NA; v_gene: TRBV9; len: 13; abundance: many; j_gene: TRBJ1-1; CDR3nt: TGTGCCAGCAGCGTAGACGGGAGGGCTGAAGCTTTCTTT; CDR3aa: CASSVDGRAEAFF
d_gene: NA; v_gene: TRBV12-3/TRBV12-4; len: 14; abundance: NA; j_gene: TRBJ1-1; CDR3nt: TGTGCCAGCAGTTCTAGGGTGTGGGACACTGAAGCTTTCTTT; CDR3aa: CASSSRVWDTEAFF
d_gene: NA; v_gene: TRBV10-3; len: 14; abundance: many; j_gene: TRBJ1-5; CDR3nt: TGTGCCATCAGTGAGTCGTTAGGTGATCAGCCCCAGCATTTT; CDR3aa: CAISESLGDQPQHF
d_gene: NA; v_gene: TRBV4-2; len: 14; abundance: few; j_gene: TRBJ1-5; CDR3nt: TGTGCCAGCAGCCAAGGCCTGTTCGGGCAGCCCCAGCATTTT; CDR3aa: CASSQGLFGQPQHF